This passage covers 7 T cell receptor beta chains from one sample sequenced in a study of OX40 agonist ivuxolimab in advanced cancers. The library was obtained by the immunoSEQ multiplex PCR assay. In its TCRdb copy, this immuneACCESS table keeps in-frame sequences only and misses some clones. Where compared with another copy, unresolved V genes explain less than half of these, and the others have no known cause. In this sample the table shows 55,000 or so clones, around nine tenths of which occur a single time. The top ten clones comprise approximately 7% of the sample. The source material was CD4+ or CD8+ T cells sorted from blood, sampled in a trial of the OX40 agonist ivuxolimab. These receptors were collected from an adult with an advanced solid tumor such as melanoma, head and neck, liver or kidney cancer.

The genes are TRBV6-1 and TRBJ2-7, with a tentative D call TRBD1 (6 bases). This CDR3 spans 14 amino acids. The V end lost 0 bases, the J end lost 5 bases, and 11 bases lay between the germline ends. The germline V gene has CDR1 MNHNS and CDR2 SASEGT. This CDR3 reads CASSEAGAPNEQYF. Here the CDR3 DNA reads TGTGCCAGCAGTGAAGCGGGGGCCCCCAACGAGCAGTACTTC.

V is TRBV28 and J is TRBJ2-5; D is undetermined. Germline V CDR1 and CDR2: MDHEN, SYDVKM. CDR3 length: 12 residues. With 4 bases removed from V and 7 bases from J, the gap between germline ends came to 10 bases. For the CDR3, the DNA is TGTGCCAGCAGTTCATATTCGCGGACCCAGTACTTC. It specifies CASSSYSRTQYF.

V and J are TRBV6-1 and TRBJ2-7; D is unclear. This CDR3 spans 11 amino acids. V was trimmed by 2 bases and J by 7 bases, leaving 6 bases between them. Germline V gene sequence: CDR1 MNHNS, CDR2 SASEGT. For the CDR3, the DNA is TGTGCCAGCAGTGAAACGAGAGAGCAGTACTTC. As protein: CASSETREQYF.

The J gene is TRBJ1-1, the V gene TRBV6-5; D perhaps matches TRBD1 (5 bases). Trimming pared 7 bases from V and 7 bases from J, leaving 22 bases between. The CDR3 is made up of 15 amino acids. Germline V CDR1 and CDR2: MNHEY, SVGAGI. The CDR3 region is CASTSQVGGVGEAFF. As DNA, the CDR3 is TGTGCCAGCACTTCACAAGTGGGGGGAGTAGGTGAAGCTTTCTTT.

Here the CDR3 reads CAISERRTEFNEQFF. The CDR3 DNA is TGTGCCATCAGTGAACGGCGGACAGAATTCAATGAGCAGTTCTTC. This chain joins TRBV10-3 and TRBJ2-1, with a possible D match to TRBD1 (6 bases). V was clipped by 3 bases and J by 6 bases, with 15 bases between them. From germline, CDR1 is ENHRY and CDR2 SYGVKD. The CDR3 extends over 15 amino acids.

The table lists this clone with a few counts. The J gene is TRBJ1-1, the V gene TRBV6-1, with D maybe TRBD1 (5 bases). The germline V gene encodes CDR1 MNHNS and CDR2 SASEGT. The CDR3 covers 17 residues. Trimming took off 4 bases at V and 4 bases at J, with 22 bases between the two ends. The CDR3 sequence: CASSGGRDGFRGTEAFF. In nucleotides, the CDR3 is TGTGCCAGCAGTGGGGGCCGGGACGGCTTTCGTGGCACTGAAGCTTTCTTT.

This rearrangement joins TRBV28 to TRBJ2-3, with 9 bases matching TRBD2. The CDR3 contains 18 residues. From germline, CDR1 is MDHEN and CDR2 SYDVKM. After removal of 8 bases from V and 0 bases from J, the junction contained 15 bases not matched to a gene. For the CDR3, the DNA is TGTGCCAGCTCTCCCAGCGGGAGGCGTCCCACTAGCACAGATACGCAGTATTTT. Its translation: CASSPSGRRPTSTDTQYF.